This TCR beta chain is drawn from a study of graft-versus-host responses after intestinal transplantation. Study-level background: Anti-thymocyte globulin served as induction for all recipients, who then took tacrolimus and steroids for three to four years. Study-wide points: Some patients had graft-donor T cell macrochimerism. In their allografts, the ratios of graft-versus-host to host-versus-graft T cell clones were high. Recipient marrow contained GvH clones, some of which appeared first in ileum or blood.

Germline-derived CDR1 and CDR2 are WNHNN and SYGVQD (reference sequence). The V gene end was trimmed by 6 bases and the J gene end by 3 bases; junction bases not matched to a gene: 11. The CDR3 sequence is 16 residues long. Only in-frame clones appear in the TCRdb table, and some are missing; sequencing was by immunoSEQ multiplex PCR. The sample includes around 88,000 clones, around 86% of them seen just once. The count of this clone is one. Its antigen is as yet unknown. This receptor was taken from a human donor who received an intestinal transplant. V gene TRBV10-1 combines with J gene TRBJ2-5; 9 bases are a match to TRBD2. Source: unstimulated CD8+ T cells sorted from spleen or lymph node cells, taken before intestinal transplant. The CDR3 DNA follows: TGCGCCAGCAGCACCTCCCGCCTAGCGGGAAAAGAGACCCAGTACTTC. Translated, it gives CASSTSRLAGKETQYF.